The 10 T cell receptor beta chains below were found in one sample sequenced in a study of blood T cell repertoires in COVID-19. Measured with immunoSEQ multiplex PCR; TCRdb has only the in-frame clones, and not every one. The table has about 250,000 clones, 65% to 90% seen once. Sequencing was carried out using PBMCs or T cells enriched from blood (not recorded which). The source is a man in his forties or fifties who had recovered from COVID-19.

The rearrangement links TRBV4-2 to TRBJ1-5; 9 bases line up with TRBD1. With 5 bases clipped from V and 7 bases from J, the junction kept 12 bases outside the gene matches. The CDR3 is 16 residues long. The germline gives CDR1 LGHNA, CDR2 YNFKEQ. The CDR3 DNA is TGTGCCAGCAGCTATAGATTACGGACAGGGGTACAGCCCCAGCATTTT. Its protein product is CASSYRLRTGVQPQHF.

The CDR3 protein is CASSPPAAGPHSYNEQFF. The CDR3 DNA follows: TGTGCCAGCTCACCACCTGCGGCAGGGCCCCACTCCTACAATGAGCAGTTCTTC. This rearrangement joins TRBV18 to TRBJ2-1; D is perhaps TRBD1 (5 bases). There are 18 residues in the CDR3. V lost 0 bases and J 0 bases, leaving 15 bases between the germline ends. Germline V CDR1 and CDR2: KGHSH, LQKENI.

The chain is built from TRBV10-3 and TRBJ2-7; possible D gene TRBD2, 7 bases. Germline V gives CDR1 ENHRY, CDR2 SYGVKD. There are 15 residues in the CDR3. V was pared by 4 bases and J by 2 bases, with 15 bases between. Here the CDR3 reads CAISGDTSVTYEQYF. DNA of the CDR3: TGTGCCATCAGTGGGGACACTAGCGTTACCTACGAGCAGTACTTC.

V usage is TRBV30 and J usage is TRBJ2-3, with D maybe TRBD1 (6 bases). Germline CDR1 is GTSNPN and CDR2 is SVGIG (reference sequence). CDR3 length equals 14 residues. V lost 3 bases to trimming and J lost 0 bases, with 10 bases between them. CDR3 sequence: CAWRRTASTDTQYF. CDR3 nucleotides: TGTGCCTGGAGGAGGACAGCTAGCACAGATACGCAGTATTTT.

CDR3 in DNA: TGTGCCAGCAGTTACTTAAATGAGCAGTTCTTC. It yields the protein CASSYLNEQFF. The rearrangement joins TRBV6-2 or TRBV6-3 to TRBJ2-1; D remains unclear. CDR1 and CDR2 (germline): MNHEY, SVGEGT. With 1 base removed from V and 7 bases from J, the gap between germline ends came to 2 bases. This CDR3 comprises 11 residues.

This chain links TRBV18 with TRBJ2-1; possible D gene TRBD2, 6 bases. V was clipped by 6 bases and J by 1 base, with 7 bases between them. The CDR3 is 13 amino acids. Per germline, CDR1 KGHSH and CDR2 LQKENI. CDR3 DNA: TGTGCCAGCTCGGCGGGATCCTACAATGAGCAGTTCTTC. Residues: CASSAGSYNEQFF.

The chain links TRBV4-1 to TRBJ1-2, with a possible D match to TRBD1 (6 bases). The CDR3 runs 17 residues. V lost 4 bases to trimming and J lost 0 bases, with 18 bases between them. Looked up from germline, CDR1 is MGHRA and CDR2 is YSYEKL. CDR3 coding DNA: TGCGCCAGCAGCCCCACCGTTCAGGACAGATCTAACTATGGCTACACCTTC. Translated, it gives CASSPTVQDRSNYGYTF.

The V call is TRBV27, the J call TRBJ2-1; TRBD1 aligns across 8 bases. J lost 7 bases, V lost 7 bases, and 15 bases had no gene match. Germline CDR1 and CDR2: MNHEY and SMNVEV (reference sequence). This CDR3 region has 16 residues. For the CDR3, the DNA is TGTGCCAGCACCCCATCCCCAGGGACAGGAGGAAATGAGCAGTTCTTC. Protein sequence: CASTPSPGTGGNEQFF.

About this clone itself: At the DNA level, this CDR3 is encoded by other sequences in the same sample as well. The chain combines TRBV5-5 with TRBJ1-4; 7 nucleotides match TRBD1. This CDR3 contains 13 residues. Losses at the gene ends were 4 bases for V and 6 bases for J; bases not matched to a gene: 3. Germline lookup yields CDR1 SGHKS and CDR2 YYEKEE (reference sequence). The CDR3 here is CASSRTGDEKLFF. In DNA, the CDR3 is TGTGCCAGCAGCCGGACAGGCGATGAAAAACTGTTTTTT.

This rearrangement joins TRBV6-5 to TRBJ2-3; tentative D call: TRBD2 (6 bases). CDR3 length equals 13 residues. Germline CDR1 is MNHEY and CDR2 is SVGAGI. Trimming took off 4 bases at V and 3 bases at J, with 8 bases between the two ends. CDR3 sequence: CASSSRGTDTQYF. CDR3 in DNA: TGTGCCAGCAGTTCCCGGGGGACAGATACGCAGTATTTT.